This T cell receptor (beta chain) was profiled in a study of Ad26.COV2.S vaccination and SARS-CoV-2 variants (dated by TCRdb to 2020 to 2022). Regarding the research as a whole: Donors in the vaccine arm were drawn from COV1001, a phase I-IIa trial of Ad26.COV2.S in healthy adults that was multicentre, randomized, double-blind and placebo-controlled. Ad26.COV2.S was given intramuscularly at 5x10^10 or 1x10^11 viral particles, as a single shot or as two shots 56 days apart. The specificity and breadth of SARS-CoV-2-reactive T cell receptors after Ad26.COV2.S vaccination were assessed by TCRbeta repertoire sequencing. The TCR-sequenced set comprised approximately 32 samples: some 20 Ad26.COV2.S vaccine recipients, 5 placebo recipients and 8 SARS-CoV-2 convalescent individuals. Participants in the trial were split at random into five groups of five each, receiving low-dose or high-dose Ad26.COV2.S once or twice, or else placebo on both occasions. Investigators did not know the trial group allocation while performing experiments and assessing outcomes.

The immunoSEQ Assay was used to sequence TCRbeta CDR3 regions. After extraction, genomic DNA underwent amplification by bias-controlled multiplex PCR, followed by high-throughput sequencing. The authors' pipeline ran thus. To quantify the absolute abundance of each unique TCRbeta CDR3 region, sequences were collapsed and filtered. Usable DNA was measured by amplifying reference genes present in all nucleated cells, and TCRbeta template counts were normalized to that usable DNA to estimate T cell fraction. Repertoire TCRs were annotated as SARS-CoV-2-specific when V gene, CDR3 amino acid sequence and J gene were exactly matched to a known reactive TCR set. MIRA supplied the reference SARS-CoV-2 TCR set, which was filtered for enrichment in COVID-19-positive ImmuneCODE repertoires so that public or cross-reactive TCRs were removed. Drawing on the MIRA antigens, annotated TCRs were analysed further at the level of specific ORF or position within ORF. Breadth was defined as the number of annotated unique rearrangements divided by the total number of unique productive rearrangements, and depth was defined as the summed frequency of the annotated unique rearrangements. Two-sided Wilcoxon rank-sum tests were used to compare TCR breadth between groups. This is the immuneACCESS table as TCRdb keeps it, with only in-frame sequences that have V and J called. A part of the clones is gone; compared with another copy, unresolved V genes explain less than half, and the rest is unexplained. V and J calls and clone size come straight from that table; D and trimming were deduced from the DNA. For this sample there are more than 400,000 clones; 80% to 95% appear just once. The top ten constitute less than 5.5% of the sample.

General study outcomes and caveats: Higher spike-specific TCR breadth was observed in Ad26.COV2.S recipients than in placebo recipients (P = 0.0014). Vaccine and placebo recipients had comparable non-spike TCR breadth, which fits with the vaccine containing only spike. The authors noted that total T cell responses may have been underestimated by the TCR breadth and depth analyses. The study was not powered to compare responses between vaccine doses or regimens. After vaccination, spike-specific CD8+ and CD4+ T cell responses were reported to show substantial breadth.

With regard to this clone: There is no known antigen for this receptor. Base quality data are lacking; no much larger clone is found one base away.

In light of the paper, this sample's treatment or condition label describes: roughly 19 received Ad26.COV2.S at low or high dose, single or two shots; about five received placebo; per-sample allocation not given. For vaccine and placebo recipients, repertoires were sequenced using samples collected on day 63 after the first injection. Between 29 July and 7 August 2020, Cohort 1b enrolled 20 to 30 adults aged 18-55 years at one site in Boston, USA. As a vaccine, Ad26.COV2.S was a replication-incompetent adenovirus type 26 vector that expressed a prefusion-stabilized SARS-CoV-2 spike protein derived from the original Wuhan strain. The origin of this receptor is a person between 18 and 59 years old who received the Ad26.COV2.S COVID-19 vaccine or a placebo. The specimen comprised peripheral blood, sampled in a trial of Ad26.COV2.S vaccine versus placebo.

The bases are TGTGCCAGCAGCGGGGACAGGGTGAGCAATCAGCCCCAGCATTTT. Its protein is CASSGDRVSNQPQHF. In this chain, TRBV7-8 is recombined with TRBJ1-5, with 9 bases in between that match TRBD1. Spanning cysteine to phenylalanine, the CDR3 consists of 15 amino acids. The read is trimmed to its CDR3 DNA, 45 bases read in frame from base 1. After removal of 5 bases from V and 1 base from J, the junction retains 3 bases not matched to a gene. CDR1 SGHVS and CDR2 FQNEAQ are derived from the germline V gene.